The 10 T cell receptor beta chains in this list originate from one sample, sequenced in a study of blood T cell repertoires in COVID-19. Clones were read by immunoSEQ multiplex PCR, and TCRdb kept only the in-frame ones, dropping some. The sample yields 300,000 or so clones, about nine tenths seen once. The sequenced material came from peripheral blood. These receptors came from a man aged 50 to 59 with active or convalescent COVID-19.

This rearrangement joins TRBV4-1 to TRBJ1-5, with D possibly TRBD1 on 5 matching bases. Germline lookup yields CDR1 MGHRA and CDR2 YSYEKL. Trimming stripped 0 bases from V and 3 bases from J, with 12 bases between. The CDR3 is 16 residues long. For the CDR3, the DNA is TGCGCCAGCAGCCAAGATAGGGGACTTTTCAATCAGCCCCAGCATTTT. Translated: CASSQDRGLFNQPQHF.

The chain recombines TRBV7-9 with TRBJ1-2; 7 bases fit TRBD1. With V trimmed by 5 bases and J by 5 bases, 11 bases remained unmatched. Germline V gives CDR1 SEHNR, CDR2 FQNEAQ (reference sequence). This CDR3 region has 15 residues. CDR3 region: CASSAQQGRAYGYTF. The CDR3, as DNA: TGTGCCAGCAGCGCACAACAGGGGCGGGCGTATGGCTACACCTTC.

The chain combines TRBV20-1 with TRBJ2-4; no firm D call. V was cut by 4 bases and J by 4 bases, with 2 bases left in between. The CDR3 extends over 10 amino acids. The germline V gene has CDR1 DFQATT and CDR2 SNEGSKA (reference sequence). The CDR3 DNA follows: TGCAGTGCTACGAAAAACATTCAGTACTTC. This encodes CSATKNIQYF.

The chain couples TRBV6-6 to TRBJ2-5, with D unresolved. This CDR3 contains 13 residues. V shed 5 bases and J shed 1 base, with 8 bases lying between them. Germline V gene sequence: CDR1 MNHNY, CDR2 SVGAGI (reference sequence). In DNA, the CDR3 is TGTGCCAGCAGTAACGGAGCCCAAGAGACCCAGTACTTC. It codes for CASSNGAQETQYF.

This clone was recorded a few times. V gene TRBV19 combines with J gene TRBJ1-1; 8 positions agree with TRBD1. The V segment lost 10 bases and the J segment 0 bases; nucleotides outside the gene matches: 10. Germline CDR1 LNHDA, CDR2 SQIVND (reference sequence). The CDR3 has 15 residues. This chain's CDR3 is CATHNRGKVNTEAFF. For the CDR3, the DNA is TGTGCCACACACAACAGGGGGAAGGTGAACACTGAAGCTTTCTTT. Filled out from reference TRBV19 and TRBJ1-1, the complete variable domain reads DGGITQSPKYLFRKEGQNVTLSCEQNLNHDAMYWYRQDPGQGLRLIYYSQIVNDFQKGDIAEGYSVSREKKESFPLTVTSAQKNPTAFYLCATHNRGKVNTEAFFGQGTRLTVV.

The chain combines TRBV19 with TRBJ2-7; 8 bases align to TRBD1. CDR3 length equals 14 residues. V dropped 8 bases and J dropped 2; count of bases not matched to a gene: 8. Germline V lookup: CDR1 LNHDA, CDR2 SQIVND (reference sequence). CDR3 residues: CASSTGALTYEQYF. The CDR3 coding sequence is TGTGCCAGTTCGACAGGGGCCCTAACCTACGAGCAGTACTTC.

The rearrangement joins TRBV5-6 to TRBJ2-4, with 14 bases that match TRBD2. Germline V gives CDR1 SGHDT, CDR2 YYEEEE. The junction had 8 bases not matched to a gene; V was cut back by 4 bases and J by 14 bases. The CDR3 is 14 residues long. Here the CDR3 reads CASSPGLAGAQEYF. The CDR3 bases are TGTGCCAGCAGCCCGGGACTAGCGGGAGCGCAGGAGTACTTC.

The sample holds one count of this clone. This sequence joins TRBV7-6 and TRBJ2-5, with TRBD2 matching over 11 bases. The CDR3 totals 15 residues. The germline gives CDR1 SGHVS, CDR2 FNYEAQ. V shed 3 bases, J shed 0 bases, and the junction held 0 bases outside the gene matches. The CDR3 region is CASSLGLADQETQYF. The CDR3 nucleotides read TGTGCCAGCAGCTTGGGACTAGCGGACCAAGAGACCCAGTACTTC.

The genes are TRBV9 and TRBJ2-7, with 8 positions matching TRBD2. The CDR3 contains 14 residues. Germline V CDR1 and CDR2: SGDLS, YYNGEE. V dropped 0 bases and J dropped 4; count of bases not matched to a gene: 3. The DNA for the CDR3 is TGTGCCAGCAGCGTAGACCGGGGGGGTTACGAGCAGTACTTC. It codes for CASSVDRGGYEQYF. Drawing the rest from reference TRBV9 and TRBJ2-7, the complete variable domain is DSGVTQTPKHLITATGQRVTLRCSPRSGDLSVYWYQQSLDQGLQFLIQYYNGEERAKGNILERFSAQQFPDLHSELNLSSLELGDSALYFCASSVDRGGYEQYFGPGTRLTVT.

The chain recombines TRBV3-1 (or the pseudogene TRBV3-2) with TRBJ1-2, with 10 bases identical to TRBD1. This CDR3 is built from 15 residues. After removal of 1 base from V and 6 bases from J, the junction contained 5 bases not matched to a gene. Germline V gene sequence: CDR1 LGHDT, CDR2 YNNKEL (reference sequence). The CDR3 DNA reads as TGTGCCAGCAGCCAAGGGGGGACAGGGGCCCATGGCTACACCTTC. Its protein is CASSQGGTGAHGYTF.